This T cell receptor (beta chain) was captured in a study of blood T cells in healthy people across ages. Study-wide context: In model experiments, template switching was able to capture about one barcoded beta molecule for every two T cells that were present.

V lost 2 bases, J lost 3 bases, and 6 bases stayed unmatched. The CDR3 runs 15 residues. Germline CDR1 and CDR2: LGHNA and YNFKEQ. General observations from the study: Estimated diversity that came from one million T cells was considered an underestimate. Greater diversity and more naive CD4+ cells were seen in long-lived donors than in aged donors.

Using a J-beta primer mix together with a sample-barcoded 5' primer, a second PCR was run for roughly 6 to 12 cycles. Researchers report that a template-switch adaptor with 12 random nucleotides tagged each cDNA molecule. Via MiXCR, TCRdb re-called the 5' RACE reads, giving one row per CDR3 protein. The sample shows about 1,600,000 distinct CDR3 sequences, around 42% of them seen only once. Notes on this clonotype: Its cognate antigen is unknown.

Sample: blood. The chain combines TRBV4-2 with TRBJ1-1; 7 nucleotides line up with TRBD1. The TCR comes from a woman aged 18-29 years in good health. CDR3 nucleotides: TGTGCCAGCAGCCAACCTGACAGGGAGTACACTGAAGCTTTCTTT. As protein: CASSQPDREYTEAFF.